One T cell receptor (beta chain) is described in this entry. Its cognate antigen is unknown. This entry belongs to a study of blood T cells in healthy people across ages. Overall study findings and caveats: Getting older went along with TCR beta diversity per million T cells dropping roughly linearly.

The CDR3 is made up of 18 amino acids. Trimming took off 7 bases at V and 0 bases at J, with 19 bases between the two ends. Germline loops: CDR1 MDHEN, CDR2 SYDVKM. The draw of peripheral blood yielded 8.5 to 10 milliliters from each donor. Samples each had at least 5.5 micrograms of total RNA extracted. Primed by a sample-barcoded 5' primer and a J-beta primer mix, a second PCR proceeded for 7 to 11 cycles. MiXCR was run by TCRdb on the 5' RACE reads, yielding one entry per CDR3 protein. The table records 600,000 or so distinct CDR3 sequences, about 30% of them present only once. The sequenced sample consisted of blood. The receptor was isolated from a woman older than 75 in good health. The V call is TRBV28, the J call TRBJ1-6; D call uncertain. The CDR3 DNA is TGTGCCAGCAAGAATACCGGCGCATCTATCTCCTATAATTCACCCCTCCACTTT. Translating gives CASKNTGASISYNSPLHF.